These 32 T cell receptor beta chains were sequenced from one sample in a study of blood T cell repertoires in COVID-19. Some clones are missing from TCRdb's copy, which holds only in-frame ones; the method was immunoSEQ multiplex PCR. Of roughly 330,000 clones listed, approximately 87% are singletons. The sequenced sample consisted of PBMCs or T cells enriched from blood (not recorded which). Receptors were obtained from a woman aged 25 to 45 who had recovered from COVID-19.

The chain uses TRBV3-1 (or the pseudogene TRBV3-2) and TRBJ2-2; TRBD1 is a possible D gene (6 bases). The CDR3 runs to 13 residues. V was clipped by 4 bases and J by 5 bases, with 8 bases between them. The V gene's germline CDR1 is LGHDT and CDR2 YNNKEL (reference sequence). CDR3 DNA: TGTGCCAGCAGCCTTCAGGGGACCGGGGAGCTGTTTTTT. It is translated as CASSLQGTGELFF.

The chain combines TRBV19 with TRBJ2-2; possible D gene TRBD2, 5 bases. Trimming cost V 8 bases and J 0 bases, with 7 bases left between them. The length of the CDR3 is 13 residues. The germline V gene encodes CDR1 LNHDA and CDR2 SQIVND (reference sequence). CDR3 amino acids: CASWGANTGELFF. The CDR3 DNA reads as TGTGCCAGTTGGGGAGCGAACACCGGGGAGCTGTTTTTT.

The J gene is TRBJ1-6, the V gene TRBV30, with 9 bases lining up with TRBD1. CDR3 length equals 14 residues. The V gene end was trimmed by 3 bases and the J gene end by 9 bases; junction bases not matched to a gene: 6. The germline CDR1 and CDR2 sequences are GTSNPN and SVGIG (reference sequence). The CDR3 DNA reads TGTGCCTGGAGGACAGGGGGGGTAAGTTCACCCCTCCACTTT. The encoded protein is CAWRTGGVSSPLHF.

The rearrangement uses TRBV11-2 and TRBJ1-3; D gene unclear. The length of the CDR3 is 18 residues. The germline gives CDR1 SGHAT, CDR2 FQNNGV. Trimming removed 4 bases at V and 3 bases at J, with 22 bases between. CDR3 region: CASSSEPATYLYGNTIYF. The CDR3 nucleotides read TGTGCCAGCAGCTCCGAACCCGCTACCTATCTATATGGAAACACCATATATTTT.

This clone was seen only a few times. This chain uses TRBV5-4 with TRBJ1-5; 7 nucleotides agree with TRBD1. Trimming removed 0 bases from V and 3 bases from J; junction bases left unmatched: 3. This CDR3 spans 15 amino acids. The V gene's germline CDR1 is SGHNT and CDR2 YYREEE (reference sequence). CDR3 in DNA: TGTGCCAGCAGCTTGGGGACAGGAACCAATCAGCCCCAGCATTTT. It encodes CASSLGTGTNQPQHF.

As to this clone: Other DNA sequences of this sample code for an identical CDR3. V and J are TRBV6-5 and TRBJ1-1; 8 bases line up with TRBD1. The junction had 2 bases not matched to a gene; V was cut back by 5 bases and J by 0 bases. The CDR3 runs to 14 residues. Germline values: CDR1 MNHEY, CDR2 SVGAGI. The CDR3 region is CASSRTGMNTEAFF. CDR3 sequence (DNA): TGTGCCAGCAGTCGGACAGGGATGAACACTGAAGCTTTCTTT.

This chain connects TRBV13 to TRBJ2-2; weak D call: TRBD2 (6 bases). The CDR3 consists of 15 residues. Trimming removed 1 base at V and 2 bases at J, with 8 bases between. Looked up from germline, CDR1 is PRHDT and CDR2 is FYEKMQ (reference sequence). The chain's CDR3 is CASSLVAENTGELFF. CDR3 sequence (DNA): TGTGCCAGCAGCTTAGTAGCGGAAAACACCGGGGAGCTGTTTTTT.

The table lists this clone with a count of one. V and J are TRBV5-1 and TRBJ1-6, with 7 bases aligning to TRBD1. Unmatched junction bases numbered 10, after V lost 4 bases and J lost 6 bases. From germline, CDR1 is SGHRS and CDR2 YFSETQ. The CDR3 is 16 amino acids. DNA for the CDR3: TGCGCCAGCAGCACCACAGGGGCAGTGGGTAATTCACCCCTCCACTTT. It codes for CASSTTGAVGNSPLHF.

The rearrangement joins TRBV2 to TRBJ2-7; the match to TRBD2 covers 7 bases. In germline, CDR1 is SNHLY, CDR2 FYNNEI. The CDR3 runs 13 residues. V trimming: 9 bases; J trimming: 0 bases; junction bases outside the gene matches: 5. CDR3 bases: TGTGCCAGTCTCGGGGGGAGCTCCTACGAGCAGTACTTC. Its protein is CASLGGSSYEQYF. Based on the CDR3 plus reference TRBV2 and TRBJ2-7, the full variable domain is EPEVTQTPSHQVTQMGQEVILRCVPISNHLYFYWYRQILGQKVEFLVSFYNNEISEKSEIFDDQFSVERPDGSNFTLKIRSTKLEDSAMYFCASLGGSSYEQYFGPGTRLTVT.

The V call is TRBV7-8, the J call TRBJ2-2; 10 bases align to TRBD1. The germline V gene encodes CDR1 SGHVS and CDR2 FQNEAQ. V lost 6 bases to trimming and J lost 7 bases; unmatched junction nucleotides: 8. CDR3 length equals 15 residues. In DNA, the CDR3 is TGTGCCAGCAGGATCGACAGGGGGCGTAGCGGGGAGCTGTTTTTT. Its translation: CASRIDRGRSGELFF.

The rearrangement joins TRBV28 to TRBJ1-6, with 10 nucleotides matching TRBD1. V shed 4 bases, J shed 7 bases, and the junction held 7 bases outside the gene matches. CDR1 and CDR2 (germline): MDHEN, SYDVKM. The CDR3 covers 16 residues. The chain's CDR3 is CASSSTGQGGNSPLHF. Written as DNA, the CDR3 is TGTGCCAGCAGTTCCACTGGACAGGGGGGGAATTCACCCCTCCACTTT.

V gene TRBV4-2 combines with J gene TRBJ2-3; 11 nucleotides agree with TRBD2. After removal of 4 bases from V and 5 bases from J, the junction contained 8 bases not matched to a gene. CDR1 and CDR2 from the germline V gene are LGHNA and YNFKEQ. This CDR3 comprises 16 residues. CDR3 nucleotide sequence: TGTGCCAGCAGCCTAGCGGGGCTAGCGGGGGGAGATACGCAGTATTTT. Its translation is CASSLAGLAGGDTQYF.

J is TRBJ1-2 and V is TRBV9; no definite D call. V was cut by 3 bases and J by 5 bases, with 17 bases left in between. This CDR3 has 15 amino acids. Germline loops: CDR1 SGDLS, CDR2 YYNGEE. The CDR3 sequence: CASSEGGTVGYGYTF. CDR3 DNA sequence: TGTGCCAGCAGCGAGGGAGGAACAGTTGGGTATGGCTACACCTTC.

This sequence joins TRBV30 and TRBJ2-7, with a weak D call TRBD2 (6 bases). The CDR3 contains 13 residues. Per germline, CDR1 GTSNPN and CDR2 SVGIG (reference sequence). Trimming removed 3 bases from V and 3 bases from J, with 12 bases in between. CDR3 nucleotide sequence: TGTGCCTGGAGGCGGGGCGCTGACTACGAGCAGTACTTC. This sequence encodes CAWRRGADYEQYF.

The genes are TRBV12-5 and TRBJ1-6, with D perhaps matching TRBD1 (6 bases). V lost 7 bases to trimming and J lost 7 bases, with 20 bases between them. This CDR3 comprises 16 residues. Looked up from germline, CDR1 is LGHNT and CDR2 is FRNRAP. The CDR3 is CASAEGEGVLNSPLHF. In DNA, the CDR3 is TGTGCTAGTGCCGAGGGGGAGGGGGTATTGAATTCACCCCTCCACTTT. The full variable domain, rest sourced from reference TRBV12-5 and TRBJ1-6, is DARVTQTPRHKVTEMGQEVTMRCQPILGHNTVFWYRQTMMQGLELLAYFRNRAPLDDSGMPKDRFSAEMPDATLATLKIQPSEPRDSAVYFCASAEGEGVLNSPLHFGNGTRLTVT.

The V and J genes are TRBV5-4 and TRBJ1-6; 11 positions match TRBD1. J was trimmed by 9 bases and V by 2 bases; bases with no gene match: 4. This CDR3 spans 15 amino acids. CDR1 is SGHNT, CDR2 YYREEE, per germline (reference sequence). The CDR3 region has the DNA TGTGCCAGCAGCTTACCGGGACAGGGGGGTTCACCCCTCCACTTT. This sequence encodes CASSLPGQGGSPLHF.

V gene TRBV11-1 combines with J gene TRBJ1-1; D possibly corresponds to TRBD1 (6 bases). Trimming left V 5 bases short and J 3 bases short, with 10 bases between. CDR3 length: 13 amino acids. Looked up from germline, CDR1 is SGHAT and CDR2 is FQDESV (reference sequence). The CDR3 loop reads CASSPGQYTEAFF. DNA for the CDR3: TGTGCCAGCAGCCCCGGACAGTACACTGAAGCTTTCTTT.

The V gene is TRBV9, the J gene TRBJ2-7, with D perhaps matching TRBD1 (5 bases). Germline values: CDR1 SGDLS, CDR2 YYNGEE. V dropped 3 bases and J dropped 0 bases, with 10 bases sitting between them. The CDR3 spans 14 residues. The CDR3 loop is CASSASTASYEQYF. In DNA, the CDR3 is TGTGCCAGCAGCGCATCGACAGCCTCCTACGAGCAGTACTTC.

Written as DNA, the CDR3 is TGCGCCAGCAGCCCACCAGGGGTTAGAGAGACCCAGTACTTC. Translation gives CASSPPGVRETQYF. The gene calls are TRBV4-1 and TRBJ2-5; D may be TRBD1 (6 bases). V was pared by 4 bases and J by 4 bases, with 13 bases between. The germline gives CDR1 MGHRA, CDR2 YSYEKL. The CDR3 is made up of 14 amino acids.

The genes are TRBV7-2 and TRBJ2-6, with TRBD1 matching 8 bases. This CDR3 spans 17 amino acids. Germline-derived CDR1 and CDR2 are SGHTA and FQGNSA. J lost 0 bases, V lost 5 bases, and 6 bases had no gene match. Written as DNA, the CDR3 is TGTGCCAGCAGCCAACGACAGGGGAGCTCTGGGGCCAACGTCCTGACTTTC. This codes for CASSQRQGSSGANVLTF.

The chain is built from TRBV6-5 and TRBJ2-3; the D is unclear. V lost 0 bases and J 2 bases, leaving 9 bases between the germline ends. This CDR3 spans 15 amino acids. CDR1 is MNHEY, CDR2 SVGAGI, per germline. DNA of the CDR3: TGTGCCAGCAGTTACTCGAGAGAAAACACAGATACGCAGTATTTT. Amino acid sequence: CASSYSRENTDTQYF.

This rearrangement joins TRBV2 to TRBJ1-1; a weak D match, TRBD1 (6 bases). Deletions cut 6 bases from V and 2 bases from J, with 16 bases between. Germline V gene data show CDR1 as SNHLY and CDR2 as FYNNEI. The CDR3 is 15 residues long. CDR3 sequence: CASRVGTTINTEAFF. As DNA, the CDR3 is TGTGCCAGCAGGGTCGGGACAACCATTAACACTGAAGCTTTCTTT.

The chain joins TRBV5-4 to TRBJ2-1, with unresolved D. Germline V gives CDR1 SGHNT, CDR2 YYREEE (reference sequence). The CDR3 contains 11 residues. V was shortened by 0 bases and J by 10 bases, with 5 bases between the two germline ends. CDR3 sequence (DNA): TGTGCCAGCAGCTTGGCGTCGGAGCAGTTCTTC. Its translation is CASSLASEQFF.

The chain recombines TRBV10-3 with TRBJ1-3; TRBD1 aligns across 7 bases. CDR1 is ENHRY and CDR2 is SYGVKD in the germline V gene. The V gene end was trimmed by 10 bases and the J gene end by 0 bases; junction bases not matched to a gene: 6. There are 14 residues in the CDR3. Here the CDR3 reads CATTGQNSGNTIYF. CDR3 nucleotides: TGTGCCACTACGGGACAGAACTCTGGAAACACCATATATTTT.

This rearrangement joins TRBV11-2 to TRBJ1-3; 7 nucleotides agree with TRBD1. The length of the CDR3 is 14 residues. The germline V gene has CDR1 SGHAT and CDR2 FQNNGV. With 5 bases clipped from V and 2 bases from J, the junction kept 3 bases outside the gene matches. The CDR3 DNA is TGTGCCAGCAGCCGAGACAGGGCTGGAAACACCATATATTTT. Translation: CASSRDRAGNTIYF.

The J gene is TRBJ1-4, the V gene TRBV18; D is uncertain. Germline values: CDR1 KGHSH, CDR2 LQKENI. Trimming shortened V by 6 bases and J by 5 bases, and 13 bases separated the two germline ends. This CDR3 has 14 residues. CDR3 in amino acids: CASSLGGENEKLFF. The CDR3 DNA reads TGTGCCAGCTCGCTTGGAGGCGAGAATGAAAAACTGTTTTTT.

This clone is a singleton in its sample. This chain uses TRBV1 with TRBJ1-5; the table gives TRBD1 as D, unverified against the DNA. TRBV1 constitutes a pseudogene. The CDR3 is 18 amino acids. CDR3: CTSSQEDRDRNSNQPQHF. The CDR3, as DNA: TGCACCAGCAGCCAGGAAGACAGGGACAGGAATAGCAATCAGCCCCAGCATTTT.

The chain links TRBV2 to TRBJ2-5; 7 bases are shared with TRBD2. V lost 8 bases, J lost 5 bases, and 11 bases stayed unmatched. This CDR3 has 14 amino acids. In germline, CDR1 is SNHLY, CDR2 FYNNEI. The CDR3 reads CASWVGGNWETQYF. DNA for the CDR3: TGTGCCAGCTGGGTCGGGGGGAATTGGGAGACCCAGTACTTC. Full variable domain (missing parts from reference TRBV2 and TRBJ2-5): EPEVTQTPSHQVTQMGQEVILRCVPISNHLYFYWYRQILGQKVEFLVSFYNNEISEKSEIFDDQFSVERPDGSNFTLKIRSTKLEDSAMYFCASWVGGNWETQYFGPGTRLLVL.

This clone was found a few times. This sequence joins TRBV27 and TRBJ1-5, with no clear D. Germline V lookup: CDR1 MNHEY, CDR2 SMNVEV (reference sequence). This CDR3 spans 14 amino acids. Trimming removed 6 bases from V and 6 bases from J, with 15 bases in between. The CDR3 loop is CASSPGRGGQPQHF. The CDR3 coding sequence is TGTGCCAGCAGCCCCGGGAGAGGAGGTCAGCCCCAGCATTTT.

The V call is TRBV11-2, the J call TRBJ2-3; no clear D gene. The V end lost 5 bases, the J end lost 6 bases, and 6 bases lay between the germline ends. CDR1 is SGHAT and CDR2 is FQNNGV in the germline V gene. The CDR3 contains 11 residues. The DNA of the CDR3 is TGTGCCAGCAGCCCCTTGGATACGCAGTATTTT. Translating gives CASSPLDTQYF.

V and J are TRBV7-2 and TRBJ2-1; 10 nucleotides line up with TRBD1. Germline CDR1 and CDR2: SGHTA and FQGNSA. The CDR3 is 15 residues long. The V and J ends lost 2 bases and 6 bases, in that order; junction bases with no gene match: 4. This CDR3 reads CASSLLTGGSNEQFF. CDR3 bases: TGTGCCAGCAGCTTACTGACAGGGGGCTCCAATGAGCAGTTCTTC.

The chain recombines TRBV11-3 with TRBJ1-1; TRBD1 agrees at 9 bases. With V trimmed by 4 bases and J by 6 bases, 6 bases remained unmatched. The CDR3 covers 14 residues. Germline V gene sequence: CDR1 SGHNT, CDR2 YENEEA. The CDR3 protein is CASSSGQGMAEAFF. In DNA, the CDR3 is TGTGCCAGCAGCTCAGGACAGGGGATGGCTGAAGCTTTCTTT.